This T cell receptor (beta chain) stems from a study of OX40 agonist ivuxolimab in advanced cancers. Profiling relied on immunoSEQ multiplex PCR, and the TCRdb table lists in-frame clones only, not all of them. Among around 65,000 clones, nearly 90% were seen once, and the ten largest hold 0.3% to 0.45%. J gave up 3 bases and V 4 bases, and 3 bases lay outside the gene matches. Germline CDR1 MNHNS, CDR2 SASEGT. The CDR3 consists of 13 residues. This chain joins TRBV6-1 and TRBJ2-7; 7 positions agree with TRBD2. This TCR came from an adult with an advanced solid tumor such as melanoma, head and neck, liver or kidney cancer. Sequencing was performed on CD4+ or CD8+ T cells sorted from blood, taken in a trial of the OX40 agonist ivuxolimab. CDR3 DNA sequence: TGTGCCAGCAGTGCGGGGGGAGGCTACGAGCAGTACTTC. This sequence encodes CASSAGGGYEQYF.